Each of the 8 T cell receptor beta chains below was sequenced from the same sample in a study of blood T cell repertoires in COVID-19. Measured with immunoSEQ multiplex PCR; TCRdb has only the in-frame clones, and not every one. The top ten hold 1.5% to 2% of the sample, which has hundreds of thousands of clones, around nine tenths seen once. Sample: peripheral blood. The receptors were sampled from a woman aged 55-69 years who had recovered from COVID-19.

The chain links TRBV29-1 to TRBJ1-4, with 10 nucleotides matching TRBD1. The V and J ends lost 7 bases and 6 bases, in that order; junction bases with no gene match: 11. The CDR3 is made up of 15 amino acids. Germline assignment: CDR1 SQVTM and CDR2 ANQGSEA. CDR3 in DNA: TGCAGCGCTCGACAGGGGGCGGCGGGTGATGAAAAACTGTTTTTT. Its translation is CSARQGAAGDEKLFF.

The chain employs TRBV9 and TRBJ1-1, with D maybe TRBD1 (6 bases). The length of the CDR3 is 14 residues. The germline gives CDR1 SGDLS, CDR2 YYNGEE. V was shortened by 3 bases and J by 10 bases, with 19 bases between the two germline ends. For the CDR3, the DNA is TGTGCCAGCAGCGCCAGACAGGTTAATAACGGAGCTTTCTTT. This codes for CASSARQVNNGAFF.

The CDR3: CASTEGWPSTF. CDR3 sequence (DNA): TGTGCCAGCACCGAGGGATGGCCTAGCACCTTC. The chain carries TRBV2 and TRBJ1-2, with unresolved D. Germline V gene sequence: CDR1 SNHLY, CDR2 FYNNEI. Trimming removed 7 bases from V and 13 bases from J, with 16 bases in between. The CDR3 spans 11 residues.

CDR3 amino acids: CASNGQGARDTEAFF. CDR3 sequence (DNA): TGTGCCAGTAATGGACAGGGGGCTCGGGACACTGAAGCTTTCTTT. This chain connects TRBV19 to TRBJ1-1; the match to TRBD1 covers 11 bases. Germline CDR1 and CDR2: LNHDA and SQIVND (reference sequence). This CDR3 has 15 amino acids. Trimming took 7 bases from V and 3 from J; bases not matched to a gene: 7.

This sequence joins TRBV19 and TRBJ2-3; weak D call: TRBD1 (6 bases). V dropped 9 bases and J dropped 4 bases, with 17 bases sitting between them. The CDR3 is 14 residues long. CDR1 and CDR2 from the germline V gene are LNHDA and SQIVND (reference sequence). The CDR3 bases are TGTGCCAGCCGACTACAGGGAGTGCCAGATACGCAGTATTTT. Translating gives CASRLQGVPDTQYF.

This sequence joins TRBV5-1 and TRBJ2-5; D is unclear. The length of the CDR3 is 14 residues. Trimming left V 1 base short and J 5 bases short, with 12 bases between. CDR1 and CDR2 (germline): SGHRS, YFSETQ. The CDR3 DNA follows: TGCGCCAGCAGCTTGATGTCCCCCCGGGAGACCCAGTACTTC. Translated, it gives CASSLMSPRETQYF.

The rearrangement joins TRBV14 to TRBJ2-7; D gene ambiguous. V was cut by 3 bases and J by 4 bases, with 10 bases left in between. From germline, CDR1 is SGHDN and CDR2 FVKESK. The CDR3 extends over 13 amino acids. In nucleotides, the CDR3 is TGTGCCAGCAGCCACGCCTTAACATACGAGCAGTACTTC. As protein: CASSHALTYEQYF.

V is TRBV2 and J is TRBJ1-2; tentatively, D is TRBD1 (6 bases). CDR1 SNHLY and CDR2 FYNNEI come from the germline V gene. Trimming took 3 bases from V and 8 from J, leaving 13 bases between them. The CDR3 is made up of 13 amino acids. This chain's CDR3 is CASSDWQGRGYTF. CDR3 nucleotides: TGTGCCAGCAGTGACTGGCAGGGGAGAGGCTACACCTTC.